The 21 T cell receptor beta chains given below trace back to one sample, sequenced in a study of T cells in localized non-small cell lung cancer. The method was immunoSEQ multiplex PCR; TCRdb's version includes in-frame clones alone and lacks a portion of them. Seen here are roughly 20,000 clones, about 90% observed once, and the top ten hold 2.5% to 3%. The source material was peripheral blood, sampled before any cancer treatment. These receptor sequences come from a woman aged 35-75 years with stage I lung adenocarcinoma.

CDR3 residues: CASSAFTGTGGEKLFF. CDR3 nucleotide sequence: TGTGCCAGCAGCGCCTTCACCGGGACAGGGGGCGAAAAACTGTTTTTT. The V call is TRBV5-6, the J call TRBJ1-4; 12 bases fit TRBD1. The CDR3 extends over 16 amino acids. Germline CDR1 SGHDT, CDR2 YYEEEE. The V gene end was trimmed by 4 bases and the J gene end by 8 bases; junction bases not matched to a gene: 9.

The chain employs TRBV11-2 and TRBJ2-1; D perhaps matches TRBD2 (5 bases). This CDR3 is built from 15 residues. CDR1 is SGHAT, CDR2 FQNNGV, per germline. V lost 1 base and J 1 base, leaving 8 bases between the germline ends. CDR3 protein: CASSLGRGSYNEQFF. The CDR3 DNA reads TGTGCCAGCAGCTTAGGCCGAGGGTCCTACAATGAGCAGTTCTTC.

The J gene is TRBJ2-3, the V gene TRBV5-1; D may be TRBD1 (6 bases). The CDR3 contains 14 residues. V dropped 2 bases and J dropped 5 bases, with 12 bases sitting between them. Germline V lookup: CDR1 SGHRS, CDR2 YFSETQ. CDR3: CASSLEGEQDTQYF. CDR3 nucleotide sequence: TGCGCCAGCAGCTTAGAGGGGGAACAAGATACGCAGTATTTT.

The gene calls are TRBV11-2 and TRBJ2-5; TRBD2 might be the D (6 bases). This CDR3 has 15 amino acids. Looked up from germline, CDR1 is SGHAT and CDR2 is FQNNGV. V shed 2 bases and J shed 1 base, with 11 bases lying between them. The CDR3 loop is CASSLLTGGQETQYF. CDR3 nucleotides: TGTGCCAGCAGCTTACTAACCGGGGGCCAAGAGACCCAGTACTTC. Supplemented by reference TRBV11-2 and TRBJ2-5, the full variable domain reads EAGVAQSPRYKIIEKRQSVAFWCNPISGHATLYWYQQILGQGPKLLIQFQNNGVVDDSQLPKDRFSAERLKGVDSTLKIQPAKLEDSAVYLCASSLLTGGQETQYFGPGTRLLVL.

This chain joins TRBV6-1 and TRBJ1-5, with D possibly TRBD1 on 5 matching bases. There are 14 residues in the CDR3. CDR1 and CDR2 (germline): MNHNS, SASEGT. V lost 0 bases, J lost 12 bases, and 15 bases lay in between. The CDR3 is CASSEALGAQRQHF. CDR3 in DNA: TGTGCCAGCAGTGAAGCGCTTGGGGCTCAACGCCAGCATTTT.

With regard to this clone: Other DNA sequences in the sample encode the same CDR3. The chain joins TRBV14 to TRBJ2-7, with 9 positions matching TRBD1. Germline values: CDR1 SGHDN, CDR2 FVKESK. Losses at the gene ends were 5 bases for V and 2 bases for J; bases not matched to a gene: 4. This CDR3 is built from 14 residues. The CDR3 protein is CASSSGTGPYEQYF. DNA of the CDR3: TGTGCCAGCAGCTCCGGGACAGGGCCCTACGAGCAGTACTTC.

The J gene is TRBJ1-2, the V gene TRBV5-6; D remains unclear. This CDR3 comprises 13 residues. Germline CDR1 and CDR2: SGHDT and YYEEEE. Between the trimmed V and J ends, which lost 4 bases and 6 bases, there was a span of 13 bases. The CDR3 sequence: CASSLFGPDGYTF. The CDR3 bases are TGTGCCAGCAGCCTATTCGGACCGGATGGCTACACCTTC.

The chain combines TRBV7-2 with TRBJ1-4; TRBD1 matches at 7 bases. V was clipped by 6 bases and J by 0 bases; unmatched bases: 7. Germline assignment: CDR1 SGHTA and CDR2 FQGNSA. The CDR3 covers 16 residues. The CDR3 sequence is CASSLQGLATNEKLFF. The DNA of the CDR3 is TGTGCCAGCAGTCTACAGGGGCTTGCAACTAATGAAAAACTGTTTTTT.

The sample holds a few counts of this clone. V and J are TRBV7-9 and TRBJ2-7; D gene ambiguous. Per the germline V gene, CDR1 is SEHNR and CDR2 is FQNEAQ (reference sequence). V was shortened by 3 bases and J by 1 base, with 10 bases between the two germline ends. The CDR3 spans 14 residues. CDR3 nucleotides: TGTGCCAGCAGCTTTACAAGTTATTCCTACGAGCAGTACTTC. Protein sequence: CASSFTSYSYEQYF.

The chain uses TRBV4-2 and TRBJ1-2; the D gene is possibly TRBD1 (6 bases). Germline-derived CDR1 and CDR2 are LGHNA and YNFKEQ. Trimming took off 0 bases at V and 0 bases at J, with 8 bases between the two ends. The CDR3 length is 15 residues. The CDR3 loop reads CASSQDGQTNYGYTF. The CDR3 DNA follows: TGTGCCAGCAGCCAAGACGGACAGACTAACTATGGCTACACCTTC.

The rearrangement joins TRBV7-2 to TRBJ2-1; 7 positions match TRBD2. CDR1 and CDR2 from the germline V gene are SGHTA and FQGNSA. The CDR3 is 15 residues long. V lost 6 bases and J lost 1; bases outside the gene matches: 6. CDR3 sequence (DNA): TGTGCCAGCAGTTTACTAGCGAGTTCCTACAATGAGCAGTTCTTC. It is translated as CASSLLASSYNEQFF.

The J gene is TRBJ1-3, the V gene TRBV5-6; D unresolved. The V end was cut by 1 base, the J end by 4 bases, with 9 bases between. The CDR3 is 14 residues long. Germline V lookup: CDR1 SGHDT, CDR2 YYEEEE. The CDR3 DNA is TGTGCCAGCAGCTTGACTCGGGGAGGAAACACCATATATTTT. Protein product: CASSLTRGGNTIYF.

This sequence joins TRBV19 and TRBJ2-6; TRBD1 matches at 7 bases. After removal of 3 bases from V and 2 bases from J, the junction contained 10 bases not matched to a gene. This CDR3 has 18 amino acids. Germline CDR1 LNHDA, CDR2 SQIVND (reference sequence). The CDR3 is CASSIPGQRSAGANVLTF. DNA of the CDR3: TGTGCCAGTAGTATTCCGGGACAGAGGTCGGCTGGGGCCAACGTCCTGACTTTC.

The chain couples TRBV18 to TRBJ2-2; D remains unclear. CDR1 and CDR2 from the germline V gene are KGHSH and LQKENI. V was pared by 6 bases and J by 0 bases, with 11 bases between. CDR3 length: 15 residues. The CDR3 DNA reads TGTGCCAGCTCCGAGGAGCCAGCGAACACCGGGGAGCTGTTTTTT. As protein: CASSEEPANTGELFF.

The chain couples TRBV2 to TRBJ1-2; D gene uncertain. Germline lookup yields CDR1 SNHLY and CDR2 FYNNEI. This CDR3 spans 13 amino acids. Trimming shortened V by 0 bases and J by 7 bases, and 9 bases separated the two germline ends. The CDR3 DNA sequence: TGTGCCAGCAGTGAAGCGCCGCCAGGTGGCTACACCTTC. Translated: CASSEAPPGGYTF.

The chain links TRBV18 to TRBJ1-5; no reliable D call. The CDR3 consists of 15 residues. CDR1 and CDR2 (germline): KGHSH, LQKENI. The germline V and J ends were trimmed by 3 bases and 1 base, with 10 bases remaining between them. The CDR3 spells CASSPRATSNQPQHF. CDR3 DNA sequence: TGTGCCAGCTCACCCCGGGCCACGAGCAATCAGCCCCAGCATTTT.

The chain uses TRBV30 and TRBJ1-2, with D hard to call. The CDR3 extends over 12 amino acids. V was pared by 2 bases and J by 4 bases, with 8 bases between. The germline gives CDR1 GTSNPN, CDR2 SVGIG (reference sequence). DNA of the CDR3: TGTGCCTGGAGTCCAGGTCCCTATGGCTACACCTTC. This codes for CAWSPGPYGYTF. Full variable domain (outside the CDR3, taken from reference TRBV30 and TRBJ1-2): SQTIHQWPATLVQPVGSPLSLECTVEGTSNPNLYWYRQAAGRGLQLLFYSVGIGQISSEVPQNLSASRPQDRQFILSSKKLLLSDSGFYLCAWSPGPYGYTFGSGTRLTVV.

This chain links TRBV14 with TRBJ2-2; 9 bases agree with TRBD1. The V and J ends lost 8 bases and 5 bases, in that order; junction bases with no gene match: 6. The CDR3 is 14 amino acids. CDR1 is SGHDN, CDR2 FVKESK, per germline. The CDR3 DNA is TGTGCCAGCGGGACAGGGCAAGGGACCGGGGAGCTGTTTTTT. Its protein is CASGTGQGTGELFF.

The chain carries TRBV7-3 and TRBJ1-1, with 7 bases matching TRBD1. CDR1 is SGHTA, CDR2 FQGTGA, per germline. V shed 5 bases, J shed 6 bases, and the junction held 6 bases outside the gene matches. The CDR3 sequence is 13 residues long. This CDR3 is CASSQGGFAEAFF. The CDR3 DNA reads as TGTGCCAGCAGCCAGGGGGGGTTTGCTGAAGCTTTCTTT.

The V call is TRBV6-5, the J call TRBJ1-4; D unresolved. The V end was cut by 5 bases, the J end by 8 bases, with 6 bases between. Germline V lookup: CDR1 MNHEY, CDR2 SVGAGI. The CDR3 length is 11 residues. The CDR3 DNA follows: TGTGCCAGCAGTACCTCCGAAAAACTGTTTTTT. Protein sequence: CASSTSEKLFF.

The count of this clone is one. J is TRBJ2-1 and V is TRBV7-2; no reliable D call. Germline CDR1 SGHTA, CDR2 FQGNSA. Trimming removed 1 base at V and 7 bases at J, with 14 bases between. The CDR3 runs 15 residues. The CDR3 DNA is TGTGCCAGCAGCTTAGAGGATGCCGGCGAGAATGAGCAGTTCTTC. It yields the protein CASSLEDAGENEQFF.